This T cell receptor (beta chain) is from a study of Ad26.COV2.S vaccination and SARS-CoV-2 variants. Regarding the study as a whole: Placebo and vaccine recipients had non-spike TCR breadth that was similar. The TCR breadth and depth analyses may have understated or missed part of the total T cell responses. People who got the vaccine had more spike-specific TCR breadth than people who got placebo.

On this clone itself: Its antigen is unidentified.

The treatment is: roughly 19 received Ad26.COV2.S at low or high dose, single or two shots; 5 received placebo; per-sample allocation not given. Sampling was done on day 63 after the first vaccine or placebo injection. It was Wuhan-strain SARS-CoV-2 spike that the Ad26 vaccine vector expressed. Generated by immunoSEQ multiplex PCR, the TCRdb table keeps only in-frame clones and is missing some. Seen here are about 350,000 clones, roughly 91% observed once, and the top ten hold around 5%. Germline V gene lookup returns CDR1 SEHNR and CDR2 FQNEAQ (reference sequence). J was trimmed by 2 bases and V by 2 bases; bases with no gene match: 4. The CDR3 has 15 amino acids.

The rearrangement uses TRBV7-9 and TRBJ2-3; 7 nucleotides line up with TRBD1. Sequenced here: peripheral blood, sampled in a trial of Ad26.COV2.S vaccine versus placebo. The TCR originated in a person between 18 and 60 years old who received the Ad26.COV2.S COVID-19 vaccine or a placebo. The CDR3 loop reads CASSLSGTATDTQYF. The CDR3 nucleotides read TGTGCCAGCAGCTTATCAGGGACAGCCACAGATACGCAGTATTTT.